The 10 T cell receptor beta chains listed next were all sequenced from one sample in a study of CD8+CD57+ T cells in acquired aplastic anemia (dated by TCRdb to 2016 to 2019). This sample was sequenced with an Illumina HiSeq 2000. Profiling of TCR beta VDJ combinations and CDR3 sequences used genomic DNA as the template. TCRdb passed the public sequencing reads through fastp at Q25 and MiXCR, retaining productive beta sequences. Rows are unified per CDR3 protein, each entry keeping the most common DNA and genes. Counted in this sample were approximately 170,000 distinct CDR3 sequences; roughly 45% of them appeared once. Of the sample, about 2.9% is held by the ten largest clones. Expansion of CD8+CD57+ cells had been shown by flow cytometry in the patients chosen for sequencing. Sequencing used sorted CD4+, CD8+, or CD8+CD57+ T cells (not recorded which) from PBMCs. Every receptor here comes from a human donor with aplastic anemia.

At least ten counts were recorded for this clonotype. The chain recombines TRBV7-9 with TRBJ2-7; D gene unclear. Trimming cost V 5 bases and J 7 bases, with 21 bases left between them. The CDR3 is made up of 15 amino acids. Per the germline V gene, CDR1 is SEHNR and CDR2 is FQNEAQ (reference sequence). CDR3 loop: CASSTSKGPLGEQYF. CDR3 DNA sequence: TGTGCCAGCAGCACCAGTAAAGGGCCGCTCGGGGAGCAGTACTTC.

This clonotype has a handful of counts. The rearrangement uses TRBV10-2 and TRBJ1-6, with D maybe TRBD1 (6 bases). Trimming removed 4 bases at V and 7 bases at J, with 8 bases between. CDR3 length equals 13 residues. Germline CDR1 WSHSY, CDR2 SAAADI. DNA for the CDR3: TGCGCCAGCAGTGCAGGGGACAATTCACCCCTCCACTTT. This codes for CASSAGDNSPLHF.

This clonotype occurred a few times. This chain uses TRBV11-1 with TRBJ2-1; no reliable D call. CDR3 size: 16 residues. The germline V gene encodes CDR1 SGHAT and CDR2 FQDESV (reference sequence). Deletions cut 2 bases from V and 0 bases from J, with 11 bases between. CDR3 residues: CASSLFSLSSYNEQFF. CDR3 bases: TGTGCCAGCAGCTTATTTTCTCTTAGCTCCTACAATGAGCAGTTCTTC.

There are a few counts of this clonotype. The genes are TRBV10-3 and TRBJ1-3; no definite D call. The CDR3 contains 12 residues. V lost 11 bases to trimming and J lost 4 bases, with 12 bases between them. CDR1 and CDR2 from the germline V gene are ENHRY and SYGVKD. CDR3 protein: CAVYSYGNTIYF. CDR3 in DNA: TGTGCCGTCTACAGTTACGGAAACACCATATATTTT.

This chain joins TRBV19 and TRBJ1-6, with 7 bases identical to TRBD1. The ends lost 5 bases at V and 4 bases at J; junction bases unmatched: 2. From germline, CDR1 is LNHDA and CDR2 SQIVND (reference sequence). The CDR3 consists of 14 residues. The CDR3 region has the DNA TGTGCCAGTAGTGTGGGACAGTATAATTCACCCCTCCACTTT. It specifies CASSVGQYNSPLHF.

This chain connects TRBV19 to TRBJ2-7, with D perhaps matching TRBD1 (6 bases). V lost 5 bases and J 2 bases, leaving 13 bases between the germline ends. The germline CDR1 and CDR2 sequences are LNHDA and SQIVND (reference sequence). This CDR3 has 14 residues. CDR3 DNA: TGTGCCAGTAGTCCCATCGGACAGCCCTACGAGCAGTACTTC. This encodes CASSPIGQPYEQYF.

This sequence joins TRBV7-9 and TRBJ1-2, with 12 bases lining up with TRBD1. This CDR3 contains 13 residues. Germline CDR1 is SEHNR and CDR2 is FQNEAQ (reference sequence). After removal of 7 bases from V and 8 bases from J, the junction contained 5 bases not matched to a gene. CDR3 nucleotides: TGTGCCAGCATGATAGGGACAGGGGGCGGCTACACCTTC. Its protein product is CASMIGTGGGYTF.

This clonotype has ten or more counts. This rearrangement joins TRBV11-2 to TRBJ2-7; TRBD2 matches 10 bases. V gave up 5 bases and J gave up 7 bases; unmatched junction bases: 11. Germline V gene data show CDR1 as SGHAT and CDR2 as FQNNGV. The CDR3 length is 15 residues. The CDR3 DNA reads as TGTGCCAGCAGCCCTAGCGGGGGCCCTGGGAGGGAGCAGTACTTC. Amino acid sequence: CASSPSGGPGREQYF. The entire variable domain, with the rest obtained from reference TRBV11-2 and TRBJ2-7, is as follows: EAGVAQSPRYKIIEKRQSVAFWCNPISGHATLYWYQQILGQGPKLLIQFQNNGVVDDSQLPKDRFSAERLKGVDSTLKIQPAKLEDSAVYLCASSPSGGPGREQYFGPGTRLTVT.

In this sample, this clonotype turned up many times. This chain connects TRBV5-1 to TRBJ2-7; 7 nucleotides match TRBD2. The germline CDR1 and CDR2 sequences are SGHRS and YFSETQ. The CDR3 extends over 19 amino acids. Trimming removed 0 bases from V and 7 bases from J; junction bases left unmatched: 22. The CDR3 DNA sequence: TGCGCCAGCAGCTTGGCGTTTGTCGGGGGGTCCCACCCCTCTACGGAGCAGTACTTC. This sequence encodes CASSLAFVGGSHPSTEQYF.

Ten or more counts support this clonotype. The rearrangement joins TRBV19 to TRBJ1-4; D remains unclear. CDR3 size: 12 residues. The V and J ends lost 3 bases and 8 bases respectively, with 7 bases between them. CDR1 and CDR2 (germline): LNHDA, SQIVND (reference sequence). CDR3 protein: CASSIPLEKLFF. The CDR3 DNA reads as TGTGCCAGTAGTATTCCTCTAGAAAAACTGTTTTTT. The whole variable domain, remainder taken from reference TRBV19 and TRBJ1-4, is DGGITQSPKYLFRKEGQNVTLSCEQNLNHDAMYWYRQDPGQGLRLIYYSQIVNDFQKGDIAEGYSVSREKKESFPLTVTSAQKNPTAFYLCASSIPLEKLFFGSGTQLSVL.